This TCR beta chain originates from a study of T-cell memory formation after mild COVID-19. At the level of the study: TCR clusters mostly belonged to single donors.

Study-wide findings and caveats: Pre-infection memory showed some responding clones, and this suggested that cross-reactive memory joined. Contracting CD4+ clones sat mainly in CM and EM; CD8+ in EMRA.

CDR3 length: 13 residues. V was pared by 6 bases and J by 8 bases, with 17 bases between. From germline, CDR1 is SGHRS and CDR2 YFSETQ. On this clonotype: The antigen remains undetermined.

A 5'RACE reaction primed in the constant segment made cDNA libraries of TCR alpha and TCR beta, and these carried sample barcodes and UMIs. TCRdb reanalysed the 5' RACE reads using MiXCR and keeps one entry per CDR3 protein. Of around 390,000 distinct CDR3 sequences listed, approximately 15% were seen once; the top ten hold 20% to 25%. The chain recombines TRBV5-1 with TRBJ1-2; D remains ambiguous. Sequencing used PBMCs or a T cell subset sorted from them (not recorded which). This sequence was found in a man younger than 35 who had mild COVID-19 (a few samples of this study predate the infection). Cell type and time point are not known. The CDR3 DNA reads TGCGCCAGCATCGACCCCGGCGGGTTGGGCTACACCTTC. Amino acids: CASIDPGGLGYTF.